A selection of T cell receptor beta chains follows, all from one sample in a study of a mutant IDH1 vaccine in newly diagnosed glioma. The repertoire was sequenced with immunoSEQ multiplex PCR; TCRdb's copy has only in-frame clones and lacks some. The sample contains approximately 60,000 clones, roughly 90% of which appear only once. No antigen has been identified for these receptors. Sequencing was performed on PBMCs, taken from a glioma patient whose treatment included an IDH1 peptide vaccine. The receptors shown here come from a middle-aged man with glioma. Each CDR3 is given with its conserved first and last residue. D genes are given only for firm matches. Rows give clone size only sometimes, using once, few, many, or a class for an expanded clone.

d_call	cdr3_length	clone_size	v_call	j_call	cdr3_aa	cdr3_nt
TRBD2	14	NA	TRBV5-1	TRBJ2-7	CASSDPSGAYEQYF	TGCGCCAGCAGCGATCCGAGCGGGGCCTACGAGCAGTACTTC
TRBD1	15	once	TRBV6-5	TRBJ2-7	CASSYSIQGGNEQYF	TGTGCCAGCAGTTACTCGATACAGGGGGGTAACGAGCAGTACTTC
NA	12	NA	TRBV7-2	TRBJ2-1	CASSLFNNEQFF	TGTGCCAGCAGCTTATTTAACAATGAGCAGTTCTTC
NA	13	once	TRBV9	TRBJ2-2	CASSLQATGELFF	TGTGCCAGCAGCCTCCAGGCCACCGGGGAGCTGTTTTTT
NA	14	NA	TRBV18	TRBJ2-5	CASSPPAGQETQYF	TGTGCCAGCTCACCACCTGCAGGTCAAGAGACCCAGTACTTC
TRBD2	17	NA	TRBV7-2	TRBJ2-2	CASSLTRAGGVTGELFF	TGTGCCAGCAGCTTAACGCGAGCGGGAGGGGTCACCGGGGAGCTGTTTTTT
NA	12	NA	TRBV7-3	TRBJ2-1	CASSFNGNEQFF	TGTGCCAGCAGCTTTAATGGAAATGAGCAGTTCTTC
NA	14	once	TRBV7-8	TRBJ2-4	CASTPPGPKNIQYF	TGTGCCAGCACCCCACCGGGACCCAAAAACATTCAGTACTTC
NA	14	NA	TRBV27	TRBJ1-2	CASSLSVAVSGYTF	TGTGCCAGCAGTTTATCGGTGGCGGTGAGTGGCTACACCTTC
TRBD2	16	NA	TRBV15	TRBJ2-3	CATSTGLAGMADTQYF	TGTGCCACCAGCACCGGACTAGCGGGGATGGCAGATACGCAGTATTTT
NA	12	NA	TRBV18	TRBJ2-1	CASGSSYNEQFF	TGTGCCAGCGGGAGCTCCTACAATGAGCAGTTCTTC
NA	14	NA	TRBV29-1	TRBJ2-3	CSTEDIVWSDTQYF	TGCAGCACAGAAGACATCGTGTGGTCAGATACGCAGTATTTT
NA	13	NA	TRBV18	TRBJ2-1	CASSPPAGNEQFF	TGTGCCAGCTCACCACCGGCAGGCAATGAGCAGTTCTTC
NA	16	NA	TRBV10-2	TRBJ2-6	CASSVRLLSGANVLTF	TGCGCCAGCAGTGTCCGACTCCTCTCTGGGGCCAACGTCCTGACTTTC
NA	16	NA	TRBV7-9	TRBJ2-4	CASSLVVGVFKNIQYF	TGTGCCAGCAGCTTAGTAGTGGGAGTGTTCAAAAACATTCAGTACTTC
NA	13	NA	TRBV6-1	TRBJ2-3	CASSESYTDTQYF	TGTGCCAGCAGTGAATCCTACACAGATACGCAGTATTTT
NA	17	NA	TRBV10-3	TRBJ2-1	CAISEPARFSGYNEQFF	TGTGCCATCAGTGAGCCCGCGCGGTTTAGCGGTTACAATGAGCAGTTCTTC
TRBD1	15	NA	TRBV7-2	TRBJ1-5	CASSLGQGVNQPQHF	TGTGCCAGCAGCTTGGGACAGGGGGTCAATCAGCCCCAGCATTTT
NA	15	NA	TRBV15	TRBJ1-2	CATSPLQGANYGYTF	TGTGCCACCAGTCCCCTACAGGGTGCGAACTATGGCTACACCTTC
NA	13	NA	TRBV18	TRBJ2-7	CASSPSRDHEQYF	TGTGCCAGCTCACCTTCCCGGGATCACGAGCAGTACTTC
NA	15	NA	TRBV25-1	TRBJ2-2	CASSELGTDTGELFF	TGTGCCAGCAGTGAACTAGGGACCGACACCGGGGAGCTGTTTTTT
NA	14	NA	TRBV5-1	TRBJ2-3	CASSPGTSPDTQYF	TGCGCCAGCAGCCCCGGGACCTCTCCCGATACGCAGTATTTT
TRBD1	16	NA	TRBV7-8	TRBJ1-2	CASRKQPVTGFYGYTF	TGTGCCAGCAGGAAGCAACCGGTGACAGGGTTCTATGGCTACACCTTC
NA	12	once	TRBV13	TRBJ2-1	CASSSQGYEQFF	TGTGCCAGCAGCTCCCAGGGGTATGAGCAGTTCTTC
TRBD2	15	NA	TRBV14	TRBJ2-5	CASSPNAGVRETQYF	TGTGCCAGCAGCCCCAATGCGGGAGTCCGAGAGACCCAGTACTTC
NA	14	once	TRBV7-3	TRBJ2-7	CASSLSTGAYEQYF	TGTGCCAGCAGCTTAAGTACTGGAGCCTACGAGCAGTACTTC
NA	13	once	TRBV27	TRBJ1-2	CASSFGENYGYTF	TGTGCCAGCAGTTTCGGAGAGAACTATGGCTACACCTTC
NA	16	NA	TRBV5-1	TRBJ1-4	CASSWDPGMANEKLFF	TGCGCCAGCAGCTGGGATCCGGGGATGGCTAATGAAAAACTGTTTTTT
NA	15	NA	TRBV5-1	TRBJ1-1	CASSFSSILHTEAFF	TGCGCCAGCAGCTTCTCCTCAATACTTCACACTGAAGCTTTCTTT
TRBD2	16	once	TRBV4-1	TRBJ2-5	CASSQGERGGGETQYF	TGCGCCAGCAGCCAAGGGGAGCGGGGGGGTGGGGAGACCCAGTACTTC
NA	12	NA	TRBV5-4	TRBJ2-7	CASSSPTDEQYF	TGTGCCAGCAGCTCCCCGACTGACGAGCAGTACTTC
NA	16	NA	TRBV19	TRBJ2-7	CASSTLLRGSSYEQYF	TGTGCCAGTAGTACTCTCCTCCGCGGTAGCTCCTACGAGCAGTACTTC
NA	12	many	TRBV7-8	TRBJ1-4	CASSLGEEKLFF	TGTGCCAGCAGCTTAGGGGAAGAAAAACTGTTTTTT
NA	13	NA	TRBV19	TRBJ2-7	CASSPTAAYEQYF	TGTGCCAGTAGCCCGACTGCGGCCTACGAGCAGTACTTC
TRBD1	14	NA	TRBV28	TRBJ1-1	CASSLLGTATEAFF	TGTGCCAGCAGTTTATTGGGGACAGCCACTGAAGCTTTCTTT
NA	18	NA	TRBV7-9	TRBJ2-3	CASRHRDLRRTSTDTQYF	TGTGCCAGCAGGCACCGTGACCTCAGGAGGACTAGCACAGATACGCAGTATTTT
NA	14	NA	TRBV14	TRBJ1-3	CASSQGPGRNTIYF	TGTGCCAGCAGCCAAGGTCCAGGGAGGAACACCATATATTTT
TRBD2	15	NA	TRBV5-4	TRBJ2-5	CASSFWGGRGETQYF	TGTGCCAGCAGCTTTTGGGGCGGGAGGGGGGAGACCCAGTACTTC
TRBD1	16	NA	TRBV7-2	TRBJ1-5	CASSLATGGQGQPQHF	TGTGCCAGCAGCTTAGCGACAGGGGGCCAGGGACAGCCCCAGCATTTT
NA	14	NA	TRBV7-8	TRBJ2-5	CASLVGPKQGTQYF	TGTGCCAGCCTTGTCGGACCTAAACAGGGGACCCAGTACTTC
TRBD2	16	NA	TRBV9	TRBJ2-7	CASMVGKLAGAYEQYF	TGTGCCAGCATGGTTGGAAAACTAGCGGGAGCTTACGAGCAGTACTTC
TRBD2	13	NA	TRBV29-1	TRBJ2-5	CSVAAGGRETQYF	TGCAGCGTTGCAGCGGGAGGGCGAGAGACCCAGTACTTC
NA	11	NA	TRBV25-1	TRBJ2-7	CASSEWGEQYF	TGTGCCAGCAGTGAATGGGGCGAGCAGTACTTC
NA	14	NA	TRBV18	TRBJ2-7	CASSPRDTTGEQYF	TGTGCCAGCTCACCGAGGGACACAACGGGGGAGCAGTACTTC